Shown below are 23 T cell receptor beta chains from a single sample sequenced in a study of T cell responses to AZD1222 COVID-19 vaccine. The assay was immunoSEQ multiplex PCR, and TCRdb's table has in-frame clones only and misses some. This table holds about 180,000 clones, roughly nine tenths found once. The specimen was peripheral blood, collected on day 0 of AZD1222 vaccination. The source is an adult in good health.

This chain joins TRBV11-2 and TRBJ1-2; the D gene is possibly TRBD1 (5 bases). Germline V gives CDR1 SGHAT, CDR2 FQNNGV. The CDR3 spans 13 residues. V shed 4 bases and J shed 6 bases, with 12 bases lying between them. In nucleotides, the CDR3 is TGTGCCAGCAGCTCCCTCCCAGGGAATGGCTACACCTTC. It yields the protein CASSSLPGNGYTF.

This chain uses TRBV7-3 with TRBJ2-5; 8 bases fit TRBD2. V shed 3 bases, J shed 5 bases, and the junction held 8 bases outside the gene matches. CDR1 and CDR2 from the germline V gene are SGHTA and FQGTGA. The CDR3 is 15 residues long. The CDR3, as DNA: TGTGCCAGCAGCTTGCGAGCGGGAGTAAGGGAGACCCAGTACTTC. This codes for CASSLRAGVRETQYF.

This chain uses TRBV27 with TRBJ2-7; D may be TRBD2 (5 bases). The CDR3 length is 13 residues. V lost 5 bases to trimming and J lost 0 bases, with 8 bases between them. Germline V lookup: CDR1 MNHEY, CDR2 SMNVEV (reference sequence). CDR3 nucleotides: TGTGCCAGCAGTCCTAGCTTCTCCTACGAGCAGTACTTC. It is translated as CASSPSFSYEQYF.

The chain has TRBV6-1 and TRBJ1-6; 7 bases agree with TRBD1. The germline CDR1 and CDR2 sequences are MNHNS and SASEGT. This CDR3 is built from 15 residues. V was clipped by 2 bases and J by 7 bases; unmatched bases: 5. CDR3 sequence (DNA): TGTGCCAGCAGTGAATATGGACAGGCCAATTCACCCCTCCACTTT. Encoded protein: CASSEYGQANSPLHF.

This rearrangement joins TRBV28 to TRBJ2-2, with D possibly matching TRBD2 (6 bases). Trimming removed 10 bases from V and 4 bases from J, with 16 bases in between. Germline CDR1 reads MDHEN; CDR2 reads SYDVKM. This CDR3 contains 14 residues. As DNA, the CDR3 is TGTGCCACTGAGGCCGGGACTGCCACCGGGGAGCTGTTTTTT. It translates to CATEAGTATGELFF.

The chain employs TRBV28 and TRBJ2-5, with TRBD2 matching 7 bases. Trimming at V came to 8 bases and at J to 7 bases, leaving 7 bases not matched to a gene. The CDR3 has 12 amino acids. Germline V gene sequence: CDR1 MDHEN, CDR2 SYDVKM. The CDR3 bases are TGTGCCAGCTGGGGGGGAGGTGGGACCCAGTACTTC. This encodes CASWGGGGTQYF. Together with reference TRBV28 and TRBJ2-5, the CDR3 gives the full variable domain: DVKVTQSSRYLVKRTGEKVFLECVQDMDHENMFWYRQDPGLGLRLIYFSYDVKMKEKGDIPEGYSVSREKKERFSLILESASTNQTSMYLCASWGGGGTQYFGPGTRLLVL.

The chain combines TRBV19 with TRBJ2-7; 10 positions agree with TRBD2. This CDR3 region has 16 residues. V lost 3 bases to trimming and J lost 4 bases; unmatched junction nucleotides: 9. Germline V gene data show CDR1 as LNHDA and CDR2 as SQIVND (reference sequence). The CDR3 is CASSMSASGSGYEQYF. The CDR3 DNA reads TGTGCCAGTAGTATGTCGGCTAGCGGGAGTGGTTACGAGCAGTACTTC.

This sequence joins TRBV5-1 and TRBJ1-2, with D maybe TRBD1 (6 bases). The CDR3 has 13 amino acids. V shed 1 base and J shed 8 bases, with 12 bases lying between them. CDR1 is SGHRS and CDR2 is YFSETQ in the germline V gene. The CDR3 here is CASSLNRAGGYTF. DNA for the CDR3: TGCGCCAGCAGCTTGAACAGGGCAGGGGGCTACACCTTC.

The chain has TRBV19 and TRBJ1-1; 7 positions agree with TRBD1. Per germline, CDR1 LNHDA and CDR2 SQIVND (reference sequence). V lost 11 bases to trimming and J lost 5 bases; unmatched junction nucleotides: 17. This CDR3 comprises 15 residues. CDR3 residues: CAGVRKGAGRTEAFF. For the CDR3, the DNA is TGTGCCGGGGTTAGGAAGGGGGCAGGAAGGACTGAAGCTTTCTTT. The full variable domain, completed using reference TRBV19 and TRBJ1-1, is DGGITQSPKYLFRKEGQNVTLSCEQNLNHDAMYWYRQDPGQGLRLIYYSQIVNDFQKGDIAEGYSVSREKKESFPLTVTSAQKNPTAFYLCAGVRKGAGRTEAFFGQGTRLTVV.

This clone was counted a single time. The V gene is TRBV28, the J gene TRBJ2-1; 11 bases agree with TRBD2. The CDR3 consists of 16 residues. V trimming: 5 bases; J trimming: 3 bases; junction bases outside the gene matches: 6. CDR1 and CDR2 from the germline V gene are MDHEN and SYDVKM. The CDR3 DNA reads TGTGCCAGCAGTCCTTCTAGCGGGGGGAACTACAATGAGCAGTTCTTC. Translating it yields CASSPSSGGNYNEQFF.

The gene calls are TRBV14 and TRBJ1-1; D gene ambiguous. The length of the CDR3 is 13 residues. V was cut by 1 base and J by 4 bases, with 7 bases left in between. Germline CDR1 and CDR2: SGHDN and FVKESK. The CDR3 nucleotides are TGTGCCAGCAGCCAAGTCTATGGCACTGAAGCTTTCTTT. Translated, it gives CASSQVYGTEAFF. Using reference TRBV14 and TRBJ1-1 for the parts outside the CDR3, the full variable domain is EAGVTQFPSHSVIEKGQTVTLRCDPISGHDNLYWYRRVMGKEIKFLLHFVKESKQDESGMPNNRFLAERTGGTYSTLKVQPAELEDSGVYFCASSQVYGTEAFFGQGTRLTVV.

This clone was found a few times. The chain has TRBV27 and TRBJ1-6; a possible D gene is TRBD1 (5 bases). V gave up 0 bases and J gave up 8 bases, with 17 bases separating them. CDR3 length equals 17 residues. Germline V gene sequence: CDR1 MNHEY, CDR2 SMNVEV (reference sequence). This CDR3 is CASSLSGQGVIDSPLHF. DNA for the CDR3: TGTGCCAGCAGTTTATCAGGGCAGGGTGTAATTGATTCACCCCTCCACTTT.

V usage is TRBV7-9 and J usage is TRBJ2-5; 7 bases fit TRBD1. The CDR3 has 15 residues. CDR1 and CDR2 from the germline V gene are SEHNR and FQNEAQ (reference sequence). With 4 bases clipped from V and 3 bases from J, the junction kept 8 bases outside the gene matches. The CDR3 spells CASSSRDRRKETQYF. The CDR3, as DNA: TGTGCCAGCAGCTCCCGGGACAGACGAAAAGAGACCCAGTACTTC.

The V and J genes are TRBV9 and TRBJ1-2; 7 bases agree with TRBD1. With V trimmed by 4 bases and J by 4 bases, 7 bases remained unmatched. This CDR3 is built from 14 residues. Germline V gene lookup returns CDR1 SGDLS and CDR2 YYNGEE. CDR3 sequence: CASSSNRGGYGYTF. In DNA form, the CDR3 reads TGTGCCAGCAGCAGTAACAGGGGAGGCTATGGCTACACCTTC.

This clone was seen just once. The rearrangement joins TRBV7-9 to TRBJ1-4; D ambiguous. CDR1 SEHNR and CDR2 FQNEAQ come from the germline V gene (reference sequence). V was shortened by 5 bases and J by 0 bases, with 13 bases between the two germline ends. The CDR3 loop spans 16 amino acids. Here the CDR3 DNA reads TGTGCCAGCAGCCCCCTGGGTGTCTCAACTAATGAAAAACTGTTTTTT. Protein sequence: CASSPLGVSTNEKLFF.

This rearrangement joins TRBV6-5 to TRBJ2-7; D remains ambiguous. The CDR3 runs to 15 residues. The germline CDR1 and CDR2 sequences are MNHEY and SVGAGI. Trimming cost V 4 bases and J 3 bases, with 16 bases left between them. The CDR3 sequence: CASSSGPREYYEQYF. The CDR3 nucleotides are TGTGCCAGCAGTTCCGGGCCACGAGAATACTACGAGCAGTACTTC.

This chain joins TRBV6-2 or TRBV6-3 and TRBJ1-2; D unclear. The length of the CDR3 is 14 residues. Germline V gene sequence: CDR1 MNHEY, CDR2 SVGEGT. Between the trimmed V and J ends, which lost 0 bases and 2 bases, there was a span of 7 bases. The CDR3 reads CASSYSTTNYGYTF. In DNA form, the CDR3 reads TGTGCCAGCAGTTACTCGACCACCAACTATGGCTACACCTTC.

This chain uses TRBV5-4 with TRBJ2-7, with a tentative D call TRBD2 (5 bases). The CDR3 is 15 amino acids. Trimming cost V 5 bases and J 3 bases, with 18 bases left between them. CDR1 is SGHNT, CDR2 YYREEE, per germline (reference sequence). The CDR3, as DNA: TGTGCCAGCAGTACCGAGGCTAGCAGTTACTACGAGCAGTACTTC. The encoded protein is CASSTEASSYYEQYF.

A single count supports this clone. The chain has TRBV7-2 and TRBJ2-7, with a weak D call TRBD1 (5 bases). The germline CDR1 and CDR2 sequences are SGHTA and FQGNSA. The CDR3 is 12 amino acids. V lost 5 bases to trimming and J lost 4 bases, with 9 bases between them. The CDR3 region has the DNA TGTGCCAGCAGCAATACAGGATACGAGCAGTACTTC. Amino acids: CASSNTGYEQYF.

The chain joins TRBV7-3 to TRBJ2-7; 9 nucleotides align to TRBD1. The V segment lost 5 bases and the J segment 5 bases; nucleotides outside the gene matches: 4. Germline V CDR1 and CDR2: SGHTA, FQGTGA. This CDR3 is 13 amino acids long. CDR3 protein: CASSAGTGNEQYF. CDR3 in DNA: TGTGCCAGCAGCGCCGGGACAGGGAACGAGCAGTACTTC.

This rearrangement joins TRBV4-1 to TRBJ2-7; the D gene is possibly TRBD1 (5 bases). V shed 7 bases and J shed 5 bases, with 24 bases lying between them. CDR1 MGHRA and CDR2 YSYEKL come from the germline V gene. The CDR3 has 16 residues. The CDR3, as DNA: TGCGCCAGCACCCTAGGCCAGGGCAGTTTCACTGACGAGCAGTACTTC. Translation: CASTLGQGSFTDEQYF.

The chain is built from TRBV6-5 and TRBJ1-5, with 9 bases identical to TRBD1. The V and J ends lost 6 bases and 6 bases, in that order; junction bases with no gene match: 6. The CDR3 has 14 amino acids. Germline assignment: CDR1 MNHEY and CDR2 SVGAGI. CDR3: CASRVTGGPQPQHF. The CDR3, as DNA: TGTGCCAGCAGGGTAACAGGGGGCCCTCAGCCCCAGCATTTT.

The chain carries TRBV3-1 (or the pseudogene TRBV3-2) and TRBJ2-2; TRBD2 matches at 7 bases. CDR1 LGHDT and CDR2 YNNKEL come from the germline V gene (reference sequence). The CDR3 runs 18 residues. The V and J ends lost 0 bases and 4 bases, in that order; junction bases with no gene match: 11. CDR3: CASSQDWAGVKRTGELFF. The CDR3 region has the DNA TGTGCCAGCAGCCAAGATTGGGCGGGAGTAAAGCGCACCGGGGAGCTGTTTTTT.